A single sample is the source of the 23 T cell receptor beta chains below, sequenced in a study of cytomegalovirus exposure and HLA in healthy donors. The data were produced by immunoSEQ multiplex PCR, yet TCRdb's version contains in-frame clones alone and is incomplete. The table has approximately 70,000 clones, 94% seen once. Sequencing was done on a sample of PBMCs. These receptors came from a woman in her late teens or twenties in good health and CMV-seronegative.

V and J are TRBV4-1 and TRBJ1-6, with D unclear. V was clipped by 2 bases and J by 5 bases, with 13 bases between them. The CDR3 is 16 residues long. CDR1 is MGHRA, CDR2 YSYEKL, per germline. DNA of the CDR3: TGCGCCAGCAGCCAAAACGCAGTAAAAGATAATTCACCCCTCCACTTT. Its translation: CASSQNAVKDNSPLHF.

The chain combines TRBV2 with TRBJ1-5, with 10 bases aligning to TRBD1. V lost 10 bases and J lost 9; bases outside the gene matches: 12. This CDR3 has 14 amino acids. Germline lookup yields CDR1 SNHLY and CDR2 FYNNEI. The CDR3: CATCRDRGLWPQHF. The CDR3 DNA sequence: TGTGCCACCTGCCGGGACAGGGGCTTGTGGCCCCAGCATTTT.

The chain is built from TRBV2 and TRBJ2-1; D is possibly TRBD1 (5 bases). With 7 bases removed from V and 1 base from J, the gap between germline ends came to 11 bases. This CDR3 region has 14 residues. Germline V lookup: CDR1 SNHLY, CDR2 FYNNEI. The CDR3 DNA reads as TGTGCCAGCAAACAAGCAGGGTCCTACAATGAGCAGTTCTTC. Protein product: CASKQAGSYNEQFF.

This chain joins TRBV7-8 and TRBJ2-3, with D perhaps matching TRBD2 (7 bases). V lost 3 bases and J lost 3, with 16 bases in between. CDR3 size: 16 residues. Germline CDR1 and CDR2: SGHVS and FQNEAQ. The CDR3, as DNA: TGTGCCAGCAGCTTCACGGGGGGCGCTGAGACAGATACGCAGTATTTT. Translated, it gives CASSFTGGAETDTQYF.

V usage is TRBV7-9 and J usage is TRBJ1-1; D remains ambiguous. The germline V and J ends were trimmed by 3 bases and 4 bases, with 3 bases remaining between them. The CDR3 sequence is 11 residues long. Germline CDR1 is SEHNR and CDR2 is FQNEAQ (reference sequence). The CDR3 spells CASSFITEAFF. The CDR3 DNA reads TGTGCCAGCAGCTTTATCACTGAAGCTTTCTTT.

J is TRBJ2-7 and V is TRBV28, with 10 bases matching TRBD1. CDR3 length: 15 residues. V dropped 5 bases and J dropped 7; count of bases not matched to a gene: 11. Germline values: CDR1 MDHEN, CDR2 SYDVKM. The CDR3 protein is CASSPRDRGAREQYF. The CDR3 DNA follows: TGTGCCAGCAGTCCACGGGACAGGGGAGCTAGGGAGCAGTACTTC.

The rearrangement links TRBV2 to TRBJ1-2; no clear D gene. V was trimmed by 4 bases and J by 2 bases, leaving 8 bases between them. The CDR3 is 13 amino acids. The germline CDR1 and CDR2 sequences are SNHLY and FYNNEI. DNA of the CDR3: TGTGCCAGCAGTGGTCGCGTCAACTATGGCTACACCTTC. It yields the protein CASSGRVNYGYTF.

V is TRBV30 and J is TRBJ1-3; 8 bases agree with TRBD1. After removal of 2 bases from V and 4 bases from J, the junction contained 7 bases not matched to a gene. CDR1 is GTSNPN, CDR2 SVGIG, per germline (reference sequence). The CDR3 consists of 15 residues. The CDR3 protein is CAWSSQGALGNTIYF. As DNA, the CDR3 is TGTGCCTGGAGTTCCCAGGGGGCGCTAGGAAACACCATATATTTT. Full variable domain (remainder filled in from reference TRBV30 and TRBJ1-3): SQTIHQWPATLVQPVGSPLSLECTVEGTSNPNLYWYRQAAGRGLQLLFYSVGIGQISSEVPQNLSASRPQDRQFILSSKKLLLSDSGFYLCAWSSQGALGNTIYFGEGSWLTVV.

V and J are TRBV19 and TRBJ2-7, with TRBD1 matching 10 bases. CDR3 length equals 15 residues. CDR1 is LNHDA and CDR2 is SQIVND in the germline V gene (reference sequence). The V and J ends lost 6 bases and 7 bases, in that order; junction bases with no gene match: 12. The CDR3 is CASSLTGGSTREQYF. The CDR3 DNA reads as TGTGCCAGTAGCTTGACAGGGGGCTCGACCCGGGAGCAGTACTTC.

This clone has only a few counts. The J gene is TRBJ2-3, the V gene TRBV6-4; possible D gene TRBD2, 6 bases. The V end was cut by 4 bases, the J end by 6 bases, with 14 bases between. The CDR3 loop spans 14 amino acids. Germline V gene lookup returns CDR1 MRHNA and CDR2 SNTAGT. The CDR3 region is CASSVGSGRDTQYF. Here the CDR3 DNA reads TGTGCCAGCAGTGTAGGCAGCGGGCGGGATACGCAGTATTTT.

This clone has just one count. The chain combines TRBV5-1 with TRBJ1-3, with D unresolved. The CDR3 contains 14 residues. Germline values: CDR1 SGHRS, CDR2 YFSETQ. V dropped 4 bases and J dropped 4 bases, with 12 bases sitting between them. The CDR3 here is CASSRSESGNTIYF. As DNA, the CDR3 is TGCGCCAGCAGCCGGAGTGAGTCGGGAAACACCATATATTTT. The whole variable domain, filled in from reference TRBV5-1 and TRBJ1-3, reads KAGVTQTPRYLIKTRGQQVTLSCSPISGHRSVSWYQQTPGQGLQFLFEYFSETQRNKGNFPGRFSGRQFSNSRSEMNVSTLELGDSALYLCASSRSESGNTIYFGEGSWLTVV.

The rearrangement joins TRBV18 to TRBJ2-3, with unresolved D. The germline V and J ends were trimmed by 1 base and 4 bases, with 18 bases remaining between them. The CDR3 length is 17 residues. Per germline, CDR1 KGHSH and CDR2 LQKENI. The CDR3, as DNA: TGTGCCAGCTCACCACGGAGTGGTAGATTCTTGGCAGATACGCAGTATTTT. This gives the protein CASSPRSGRFLADTQYF.

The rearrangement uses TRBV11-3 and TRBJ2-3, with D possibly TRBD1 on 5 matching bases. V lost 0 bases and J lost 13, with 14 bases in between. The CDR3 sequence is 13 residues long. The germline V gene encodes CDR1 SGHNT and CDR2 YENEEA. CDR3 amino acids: CASSLEIGHQKYF. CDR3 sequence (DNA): TGTGCCAGCAGCTTAGAGATCGGACACCAAAAGTATTTT.

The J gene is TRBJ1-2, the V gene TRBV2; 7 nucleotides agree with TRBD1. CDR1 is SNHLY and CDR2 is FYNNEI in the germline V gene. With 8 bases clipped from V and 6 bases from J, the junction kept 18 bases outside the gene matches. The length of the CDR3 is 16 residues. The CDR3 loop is CASPLRGTEGGNGYTF. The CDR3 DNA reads TGTGCCAGCCCTCTCCGGGGGACTGAAGGGGGCAATGGCTACACCTTC.

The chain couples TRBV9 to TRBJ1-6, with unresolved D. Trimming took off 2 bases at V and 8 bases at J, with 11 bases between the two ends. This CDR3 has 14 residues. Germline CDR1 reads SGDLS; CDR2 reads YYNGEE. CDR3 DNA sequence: TGTGCCAGCAGCGTCCATCCCGGGGATTCACCCCTCCACTTT. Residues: CASSVHPGDSPLHF.

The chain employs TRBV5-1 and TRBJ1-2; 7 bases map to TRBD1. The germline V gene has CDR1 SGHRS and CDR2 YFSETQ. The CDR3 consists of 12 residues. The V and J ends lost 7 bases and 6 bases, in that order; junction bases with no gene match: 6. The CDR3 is CASGQDENGYTF. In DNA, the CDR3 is TGCGCCAGCGGACAGGACGAAAATGGCTACACCTTC.

The CDR3 spells CASILLGFDEQFF. The CDR3 coding sequence is TGTGCCAGCATCCTCCTCGGGTTCGATGAGCAGTTCTTC. V is TRBV5-5 and J is TRBJ2-1; no reliable D call. There are 13 residues in the CDR3. Germline V CDR1 and CDR2: SGHKS, YYEKEE (reference sequence). The V end lost 6 bases, the J end lost 8 bases, and 15 bases lay between the germline ends.

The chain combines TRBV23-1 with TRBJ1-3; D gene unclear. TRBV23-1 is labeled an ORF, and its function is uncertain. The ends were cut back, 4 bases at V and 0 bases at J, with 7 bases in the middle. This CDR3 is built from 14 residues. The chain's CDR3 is CASSRVVSGNTIYF. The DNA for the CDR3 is TGCGCCAGCAGTCGAGTGGTCTCTGGAAACACCATATATTTT.

In DNA, the CDR3 is TGCGCCAGCAGCTTAATGGGAGCAACTAATGAAAAACTGTTTTTT. Amino acids: CASSLMGATNEKLFF. The chain couples TRBV5-1 to TRBJ1-4, with D hard to call. V was cut by 2 bases and J by 0 bases, with 8 bases left in between. This CDR3 contains 15 residues. The germline CDR1 and CDR2 sequences are SGHRS and YFSETQ.

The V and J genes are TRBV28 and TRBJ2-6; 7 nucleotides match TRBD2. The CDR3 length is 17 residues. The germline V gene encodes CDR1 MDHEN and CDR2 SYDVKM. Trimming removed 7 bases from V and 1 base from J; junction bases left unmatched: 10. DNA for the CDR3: TGTGCCAGCACTCTAAGGGGAGGGTTTTCTGGGGCCAACGTCCTGACTTTC. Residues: CASTLRGGFSGANVLTF. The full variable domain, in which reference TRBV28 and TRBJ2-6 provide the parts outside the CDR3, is DVKVTQSSRYLVKRTGEKVFLECVQDMDHENMFWYRQDPGLGLRLIYFSYDVKMKEKGDIPEGYSVSREKKERFSLILESASTNQTSMYLCASTLRGGFSGANVLTFGAGSRLTVL.

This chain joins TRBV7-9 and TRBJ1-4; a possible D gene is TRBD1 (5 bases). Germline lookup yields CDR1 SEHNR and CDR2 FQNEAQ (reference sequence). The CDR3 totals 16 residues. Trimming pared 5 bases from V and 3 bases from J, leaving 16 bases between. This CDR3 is CASSHDGTRANEKLFF. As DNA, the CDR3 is TGTGCCAGCAGCCATGACGGTACCAGGGCTAATGAAAAACTGTTTTTT.

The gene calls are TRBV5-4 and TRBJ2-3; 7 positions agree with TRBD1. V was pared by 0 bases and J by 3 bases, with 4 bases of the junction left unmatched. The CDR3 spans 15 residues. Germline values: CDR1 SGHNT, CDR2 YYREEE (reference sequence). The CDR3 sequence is CASSLDRGGTDTQYF. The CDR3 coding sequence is TGTGCCAGCAGCTTGGACAGGGGTGGAACAGATACGCAGTATTTT.

The DNA for the CDR3 is TGTGCCAGCAGTCCAGGGGGCGCACACTATGGCTACACCTTC. The encoded protein is CASSPGGAHYGYTF. The rearrangement links TRBV27 to TRBJ1-2; TRBD1 aligns across 8 bases. Losses at the gene ends were 5 bases for V and 3 bases for J; bases not matched to a gene: 5. CDR3 size: 14 residues. Germline V lookup: CDR1 MNHEY, CDR2 SMNVEV (reference sequence).